This T cell receptor (beta chain) was profiled in a study of type 1 and type 2 diabetes patients. The study, taken as a whole, reports: Unmatched age and gender across groups might bias interpretation. V and J gene usage correlated at approximately 0.97 between type 2 diabetes and control samples. In CD4+ and CD8+ T cells, type 2 diabetes diversity exceeded type 1.

The junction had 13 bases not matched to a gene; V was cut back by 7 bases and J by 0 bases. Germline assignment: CDR1 MNHEY and CDR2 SVGAGI. The CDR3 sequence is 18 residues long. The PCR template was genomic DNA. The TCR beta CDR3 region was amplified using 30 forward and 13 reverse primers. Using its own MiXCR run on the multiplex PCR reads, TCRdb lists one record per CDR3 protein. The sample contains fewer than 300,000 distinct CDR3 sequences, around 50% of which appear only once. This clonotype was detected only once. As yet, its antigen is unknown. Standard classification criteria confirmed type 1 or type 2 diabetes in all patients.

This TCR derives from a man younger than 35 with type 2 diabetes. This chain uses TRBV6-5 with TRBJ2-1; TRBD2 matches 9 bases. The sample comprised peripheral blood mononuclear cells (PBMCs). CDR3 loop: CASTTRLADLRSYNEQFF. Written as DNA, the CDR3 is TGTGCCAGCACCACTAGACTAGCGGATCTTCGCTCCTACAATGAGCAGTTCTTC.